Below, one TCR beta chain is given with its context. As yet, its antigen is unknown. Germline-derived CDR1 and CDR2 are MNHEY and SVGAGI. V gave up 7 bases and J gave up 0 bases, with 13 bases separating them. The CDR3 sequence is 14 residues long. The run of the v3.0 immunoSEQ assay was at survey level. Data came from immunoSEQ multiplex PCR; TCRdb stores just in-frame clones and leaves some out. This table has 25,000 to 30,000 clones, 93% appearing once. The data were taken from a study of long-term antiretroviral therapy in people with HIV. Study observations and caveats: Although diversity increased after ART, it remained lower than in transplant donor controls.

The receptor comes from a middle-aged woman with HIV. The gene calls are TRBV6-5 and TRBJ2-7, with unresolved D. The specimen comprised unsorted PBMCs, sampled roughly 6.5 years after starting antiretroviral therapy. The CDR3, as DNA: TGTGCCAGCAAACTACAGAGTACCTCCTACGAGCAGTACTTC. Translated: CASKLQSTSYEQYF.